A selection of T cell receptor beta chains follows, all from one sample in a study of blood T cell repertoires in COVID-19. Using immunoSEQ multiplex PCR, the repertoire was profiled, and TCRdb retains in-frame clones only, with some absent. Among roughly 43,000 clones, over 80% were seen once, and the ten largest hold about 16%. The sequenced material came from peripheral blood. The origin of the receptors is a human donor in a cohort sampled during active COVID-19. Both conserved end residues are part of each CDR3. A D gene is named only where the DNA matches it firmly. Some rows mark clone size as missing; the rest say once, few, many or name a class of expanded clone.

>TRBJ1-5|TRBV2|-|-
TGTGCCAGCAGAAGACAGCCCGCGGGGGAGCCCCAGCATTTT
CASRRQPAGEPQHF
>TRBJ2-7|TRBV7-2|-|TRBD2
TGTGCCAGCAGCTCCTCGACTAGCCCCTACGAGCAGTACTTC
CASSSSTSPYEQYF
>TRBJ1-3|TRBV28|few|-
TGTGCCAGCAGTTCACCGGGACACTTAACCTCTGGAAACACCATATATTTT
CASSSPGHLTSGNTIYF
>TRBJ1-2|TRBV28|-|-
TGTGCCAGCAGTTCTTCACTCTATGGCTACACCTTC
CASSSSLYGYTF
>TRBJ1-2|TRBV2|-|TRBD1
TGTGCCAGCGGGGGGACAGGGGGCGCCTACTATGGCTACACCTTC
CASGGTGGAYYGYTF
>TRBJ2-7|TRBV7-6|-|-
TGTGCCAGCAGCTTAGGGACAGTGGTATTGGAGCAGTACTTC
CASSLGTVVLEQYF
>TRBJ1-5|TRBV7-9|-|TRBD1
TGTGCCAGCAGCTCTGGGACAGGGGAGCGCCAGCCCCAGCATTTT
CASSSGTGERQPQHF
>TRBJ2-5|TRBV4-3|-|TRBD2
TGCGCCAGCAGCCAAGCCGGGGGGTCGGGGGAGACCCAGTACTTC
CASSQAGGSGETQYF
>TRBJ1-4|TRBV30|-|-
TGTGCCTGGAGTGTAAACTCCGGACAGCTTGAAAAACTGTTTTTT
CAWSVNSGQLEKLFF
>TRBJ2-3|TRBV15|-|TRBD1
TGTGCCACCAGCCCGGACAGGGGGCTGGCTACGCAGTATTTT
CATSPDRGLATQYF
>TRBJ1-1|TRBV25-1|-|-
TGTGCCAGCAGTGAAGCCGCGACTGAAGCTTTCTTT
CASSEAATEAFF
>TRBJ1-2|TRBV4-3|-|TRBD1
TGCGCCAGCAGCCAAGATTGGGGACAGGGGGCGCGTGGCTACACCTTC
CASSQDWGQGARGYTF
>TRBJ2-3|TRBV4-1|-|TRBD2
TGCGCCAGCAGCCAAGCCCGAGCCGGGACTAGCAGATCAGATACGCAGTATTTT
CASSQARAGTSRSDTQYF
>TRBJ2-5|TRBV5-1|-|-
TGCGCCAGCAGCTTGGGTGACAGCCAAGAGACCCAGTACTTC
CASSLGDSQETQYF
>TRBJ1-5|TRBV6-2/TRBV6-3|-|TRBD1
TGTGCCAGCAGTTCAGGACAGGGGTTTCAGCCCCAGCATTTT
CASSSGQGFQPQHF
>TRBJ2-7|TRBV5-1|once|-
TGCGCCAGCAGCTTGGGAGTGACAGCCATCTACGAGCAGTACTTC
CASSLGVTAIYEQYF
>TRBJ1-1|TRBV28|-|TRBD1
TGTGCCAGCCTGACAGGGATGAACACTGAAGCTTTCTTT
CASLTGMNTEAFF
>TRBJ1-1|TRBV30|-|-
TGTGCCTGGAGATCTGAGGGTGAAGCTTTCTTT
CAWRSEGEAFF
>TRBJ2-3|TRBV6-5|-|TRBD1
TGTGCCAGCACGGAAGGGGGCTCGGATACGCAGTATTTT
CASTEGGSDTQYF
>TRBJ2-1|TRBV4-3|once|-
TGCGCCAGCAGCCTCGGGAGTAATGAGCAGTTCTTC
CASSLGSNEQFF
>TRBJ2-2|TRBV15|-|-
TGTGCCACCAGCCCAGGGGGGCGGTGGGGCACCGGGGAGCTGTTTTTT
CATSPGGRWGTGELFF
>TRBJ2-3|TRBV5-4|-|-
TGTGCCAGCAGAGGGGTCACAGATACGCAGTATTTT
CASRGVTDTQYF
>TRBJ2-1|TRBV7-3|once|TRBD2
TGTGCCAGCAGCTTTAGCGGGGGGGCCGGAGATGAGCAGTTCTTC
CASSFSGGAGDEQFF
>TRBJ2-7|TRBV5-8|once|-
TGTGCCAGCAGCTTGTTTCGTACAGGTTCTTACGAGCAGTATTTC
CASSLFRTGSYEQYF
>TRBJ1-5|TRBV6-2/TRBV6-3|-|-
TGTGCCAGCAGTTGGACACAAAATCAGCCCCAGCATTTT
CASSWTQNQPQHF
>TRBJ1-1|TRBV19|-|-
TGTGCCAGTAGTATATATCCAGGGGCTGAAGCTTTCTTT
CASSIYPGAEAFF
>TRBJ2-7|TRBV6-1|once|TRBD1
TGTGCCAGCAGTGAAAGTGCTGTCGGGACAGGGGGGCCCTACGAGCAGTACTTC
CASSESAVGTGGPYEQYF
>TRBJ1-5|TRBV12-3/TRBV12-4|-|-
TGTGCCAGCAGTCTGGCGGAGCATCAGCCCCAGCATTTT
CASSLAEHQPQHF
>TRBJ1-4|TRBV2|-|TRBD1
TGTGCCAGCAGCCGGGACAGGGCGGAAAAACTGTTTTTT
CASSRDRAEKLFF
>TRBJ1-5|TRBV6-1|-|-
TGTGCCAGCAGTGAATTCGGGCAGGGCCAGCCCCAGCATTTT
CASSEFGQGQPQHF
>TRBJ2-4|TRBV7-9|-|-
TGTGCCAGCAGCTTAGCCGGGGTGGACAAAAACATTCAGTACTTC
CASSLAGVDKNIQYF
>TRBJ2-3|TRBV3-1/TRBV3-2|once|TRBD2
TGTGCCAGCAGCCAAACTAGCGGGGGGGCAACAGATACGCAGTATTTT
CASSQTSGGATDTQYF
>TRBJ2-2|TRBV6-1|-|-
TGTGCCAGCAGTGAATTCTCAGGAATCCCCGGGGAGCTGTTTTTT
CASSEFSGIPGELFF
>TRBJ1-2|TRBV6-1|-|-
TGTGCCAGCAGTGAAGGGGGCCGGACAAGCTATGGCTACACCTTC
CASSEGGRTSYGYTF
>TRBJ2-7|TRBV5-1|-|-
TGCGCCAGCAGCTTGAACCAGGGGTCGACCCCCTACGAGCAGTACTTC
CASSLNQGSTPYEQYF
>TRBJ2-7|TRBV7-6|once|TRBD2
TGTGCCAGCTCTAGCGGGGCCTCCTACGAGCAGTACTTC
CASSSGASYEQYF
>TRBJ2-4|TRBV29-1|few|-
TGCAGCGTTTACGGAGCCAAAAACATTCAGTACTTC
CSVYGAKNIQYF
>TRBJ2-3|TRBV2|-|TRBD1
TGTGCCAGCAGTGAAGGAGGGGACAGGGGCAGACATACGCAGTATTTT
CASSEGGDRGRHTQYF
>TRBJ2-7|TRBV6-5|once|-
TGTGCCAGCAAGGACGGGAGAGGGTCCTACGAGCAGTACTTC
CASKDGRGSYEQYF
>TRBJ2-5|TRBV2|-|TRBD1
TGTGCCAGCAGGGGTAGGGACAGGGATGAGACCCAGTACTTC
CASRGRDRDETQYF
>TRBJ2-6|TRBV28|-|TRBD1
TGTGCCAGCAGTTTATTTGATTGGGCAGGACAGGGTGCTGGGGCCAACGTCCTGACTTTC
CASSLFDWAGQGAGANVLTF
>TRBJ1-6|TRBV5-4|-|TRBD1
TGTGCCAGCAGCTTGGACAGGGGTTCCTATAATTCACCCCTCCACTTT
CASSLDRGSYNSPLHF
>TRBJ2-1|TRBV4-2|-|TRBD2
TGTGCCAGCAACAGCGGGGGAGGGGCTGAGCAGTTCTTC
CASNSGGGAEQFF
>TRBJ1-5|TRBV15|few|TRBD1
TGTGCCACCAGCAGTTTTGACAGGGGGACGGGTCAGCCCCAGCATTTT
CATSSFDRGTGQPQHF
>TRBJ2-7|TRBV4-2|-|TRBD2
TGTGCCAGCAGCCAAGGGACTAGTCAATCGCACGAGCAGTACTTC
CASSQGTSQSHEQYF
>TRBJ2-1|TRBV29-1|-|TRBD2
TGCAGCGTTCTTCGGCGGGGGGTCTACAATGAGCAGTTCTTC
CSVLRRGVYNEQFF